This T cell receptor (beta chain) was profiled in a study of graft-versus-host responses after intestinal transplantation. About the research overall: Each transplant was multivisceral, liver-intestinal, or isolated intestinal. Tacrolimus plus steroids were given to all recipients for about 3 years, preceded by anti-thymocyte globulin induction.

Lymphocytes from graft epithelium and lamina propria were isolated. Profiled with immunoSEQ multiplex PCR; TCRdb holds only in-frame clones, not every one. The table shows 10,000 to 14,000 clones, with less than 80% occurring only once. Germline assignment: CDR1 MNHEY and CDR2 SMNVEV (reference sequence). V shed 4 bases, J shed 2 bases, and the junction held 5 bases outside the gene matches. The CDR3 loop spans 14 amino acids. Remarks on this clone: Antigen specificity is unknown.

General study results and limits: Early post-transplant HvG declines were associated with peak circulating GvH clone levels. Recipient marrow contained GvH clones, some of which appeared first in ileum or blood.

Here the sequenced sample was ileum tissue, taken 23 days after intestinal transplant. The TCR was taken from a human patient who received an intestinal transplant, so some T cells may come from the graft donor. The V gene is TRBV27, the J gene TRBJ2-7; 7 bases fit TRBD1. As DNA, the CDR3 is TGTGCCAGCAGTTGGACAGGAGAAGCCTACGAGCAGTACTTC. Amino acids: CASSWTGEAYEQYF.